This T cell receptor (beta chain) was documented in a study of T cells after yellow fever vaccination. TCRdb ran MiXCR on the 5' RACE reads and lists one entry per CDR3 protein. The sample carries hundreds of thousands of distinct CDR3 sequences, roughly 8.7% recorded once. The germline V gene has CDR1 SGHTA and CDR2 FQGNSA. The CDR3 length is 15 residues. Trimming at V came to 5 bases and at J to 4 bases, leaving 6 bases not matched to a gene. This specimen consisted of CD4+ T cells sorted from PBMCs, obtained 5 days after the yellow fever booster vaccination. V is TRBV7-2 and J is TRBJ2-3; 10 bases line up with TRBD1. This sequence originates from a man in his late teens or twenties who received the YFV17D yellow fever vaccine. For the CDR3, the DNA is TGTGCCAGCAGCATCCGGGACAGGGGCCCAGATACGCAGTATTTT. Its translation is CASSIRDRGPDTQYF.